Sequencing of this T cell receptor (beta chain) was carried out in a study of long-term antiretroviral therapy in people with HIV. Survey level was the resolution at which the v3.0 immunoSEQ assay ran. Per-sample targets for sequencing were roughly 35,000-55,000 T-cell genomes. Some clones are missing from TCRdb's copy, which holds only in-frame ones; the method was immunoSEQ multiplex PCR. This repertoire shows roughly 28,000 clones, 80% found once; its top ten account for 7.3%. The germline V gene encodes CDR1 SGHAT and CDR2 FQNNGV. There are 15 residues in the CDR3. Trimming removed 0 bases from V and 6 bases from J; junction bases left unmatched: 5. No fewer than two post-ART and no fewer than one pre-ART PBMC samples existed for each donor.

The chain is built from TRBV11-2 and TRBJ1-2; 9 bases match TRBD1. This TCR derives from a middle-aged man with HIV. The input for sequencing was unsorted PBMCs, taken 0.3 years after starting antiretroviral therapy. CDR3 loop: CASSLERGQGNGYTF. The CDR3 nucleotides read TGTGCCAGCAGCTTAGAACGCGGACAGGGGAATGGCTACACCTTC.